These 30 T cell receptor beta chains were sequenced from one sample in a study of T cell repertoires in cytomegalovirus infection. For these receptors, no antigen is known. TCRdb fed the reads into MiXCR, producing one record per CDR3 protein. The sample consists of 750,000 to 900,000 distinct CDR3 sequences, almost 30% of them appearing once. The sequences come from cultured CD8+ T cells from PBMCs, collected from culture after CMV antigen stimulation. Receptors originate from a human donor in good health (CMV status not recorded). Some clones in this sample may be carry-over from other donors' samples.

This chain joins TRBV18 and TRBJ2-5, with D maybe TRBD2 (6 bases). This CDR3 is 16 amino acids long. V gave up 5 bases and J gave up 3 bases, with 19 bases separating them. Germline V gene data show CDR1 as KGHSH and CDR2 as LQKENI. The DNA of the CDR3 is TGTGCCAGCTCAGGGGGTCCAGGGAGGATGGAAGAGACCCAGTACTTC. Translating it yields CASSGGPGRMEETQYF.

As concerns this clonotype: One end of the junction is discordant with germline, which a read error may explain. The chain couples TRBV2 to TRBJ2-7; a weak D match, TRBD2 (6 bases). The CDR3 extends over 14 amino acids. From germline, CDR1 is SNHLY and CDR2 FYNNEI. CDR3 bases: TGTGCCAGCAGTCACCCGGGACTCTCCTCCGAGCAGTACTTC. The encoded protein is CASSHPGLSSEQYF.

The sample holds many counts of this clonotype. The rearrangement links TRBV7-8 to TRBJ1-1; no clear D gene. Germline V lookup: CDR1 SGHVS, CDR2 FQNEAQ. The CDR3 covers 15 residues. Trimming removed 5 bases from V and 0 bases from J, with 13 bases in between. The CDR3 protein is CASSPAREVNTEAFF. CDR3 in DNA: TGTGCCAGCAGCCCAGCAAGGGAGGTGAACACTGAAGCTTTCTTT.

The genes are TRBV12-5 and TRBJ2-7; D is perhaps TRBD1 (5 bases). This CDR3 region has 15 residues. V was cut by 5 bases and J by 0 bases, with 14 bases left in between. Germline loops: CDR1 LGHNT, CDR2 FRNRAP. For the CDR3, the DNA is TGTGCTAGTGGTCGGTCCCAGGGTAACTCCTACGAGCAGTACTTC. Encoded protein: CASGRSQGNSYEQYF.

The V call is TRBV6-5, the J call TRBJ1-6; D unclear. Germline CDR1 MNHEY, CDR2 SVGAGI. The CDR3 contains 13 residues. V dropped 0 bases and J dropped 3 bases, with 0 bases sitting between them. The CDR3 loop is CASSYSYNSPLHF. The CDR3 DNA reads TGTGCCAGCAGTTACTCCTATAATTCACCCCTCCACTTT.

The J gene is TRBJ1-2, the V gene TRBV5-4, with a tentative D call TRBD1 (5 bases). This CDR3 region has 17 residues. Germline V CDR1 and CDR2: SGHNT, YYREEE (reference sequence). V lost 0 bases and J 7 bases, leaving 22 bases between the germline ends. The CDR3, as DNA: TGTGCCAGCAGCTTGGTTCAGGGTTGGGGACCTATTGGTGGCTACACCTTC. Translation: CASSLVQGWGPIGGYTF. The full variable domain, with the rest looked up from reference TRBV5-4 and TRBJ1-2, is ETGVTQSPTHLIKTRGQQVTLRCSSQSGHNTVSWYQQALGQGPQFIFQYYREEENGRGNFPPRFSGLQFPNYSSELNVNALELDDSALYLCASSLVQGWGPIGGYTFGSGTRLTVV.

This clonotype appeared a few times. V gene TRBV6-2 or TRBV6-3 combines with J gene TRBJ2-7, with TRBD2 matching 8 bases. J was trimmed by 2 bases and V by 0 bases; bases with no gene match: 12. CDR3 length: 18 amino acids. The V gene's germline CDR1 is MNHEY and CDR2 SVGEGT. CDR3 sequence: CASSYSSRKSGGTYEQYV. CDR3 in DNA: TGTGCCAGCAGTTACTCTTCCCGTAAGAGCGGGGGTACCTACGAGCAGTACGTC.

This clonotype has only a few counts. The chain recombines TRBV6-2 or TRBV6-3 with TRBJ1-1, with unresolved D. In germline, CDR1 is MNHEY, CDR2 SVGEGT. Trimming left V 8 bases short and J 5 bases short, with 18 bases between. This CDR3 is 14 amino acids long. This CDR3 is CASGTSVGNTEAFF. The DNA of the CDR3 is TGTGCCAGCGGCACCTCGGTGGGGAATACTGAAGCTTTCTTT.

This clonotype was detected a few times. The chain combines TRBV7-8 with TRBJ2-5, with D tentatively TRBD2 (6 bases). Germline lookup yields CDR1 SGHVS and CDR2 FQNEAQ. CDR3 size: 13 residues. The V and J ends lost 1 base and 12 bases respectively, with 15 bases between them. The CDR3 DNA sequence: TGTGCCAGCAGCTTAGGGCCCCAGGGAGGCAAGTACTTC. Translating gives CASSLGPQGGKYF.

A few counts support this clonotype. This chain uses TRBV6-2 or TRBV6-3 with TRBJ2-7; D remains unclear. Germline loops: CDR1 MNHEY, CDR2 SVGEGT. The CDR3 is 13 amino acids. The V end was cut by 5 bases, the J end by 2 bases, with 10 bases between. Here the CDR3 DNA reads TGTGCCAGCAGTGCCTCCCCTACCTACGAGCAGTACTTC. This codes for CASSASPTYEQYF.

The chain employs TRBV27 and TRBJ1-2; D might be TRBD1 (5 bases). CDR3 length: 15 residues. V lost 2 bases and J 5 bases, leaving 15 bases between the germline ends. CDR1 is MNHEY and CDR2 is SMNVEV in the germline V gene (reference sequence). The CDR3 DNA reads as TGTGCCAGCAGTTTACATTCGGCGGGGGGGTATGGCTACACCTTC. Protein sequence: CASSLHSAGGYGYTF.

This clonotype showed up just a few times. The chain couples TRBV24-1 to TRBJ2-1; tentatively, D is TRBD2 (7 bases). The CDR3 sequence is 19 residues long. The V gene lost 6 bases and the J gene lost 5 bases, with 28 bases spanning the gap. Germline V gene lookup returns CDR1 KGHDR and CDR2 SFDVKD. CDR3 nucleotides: TGTGCCACCAGTACTTTAAAGGTGTATAACAGGGAGGGGGACAATGAGCAGTTCTTC. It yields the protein CATSTLKVYNREGDNEQFF.

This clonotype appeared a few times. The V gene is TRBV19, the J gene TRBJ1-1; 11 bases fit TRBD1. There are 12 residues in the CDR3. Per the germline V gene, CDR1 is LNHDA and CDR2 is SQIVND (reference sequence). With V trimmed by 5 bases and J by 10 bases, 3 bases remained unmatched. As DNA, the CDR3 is TGTGCCAGTAGTGGACAGGGGGCAGGAGCTTTCTTT. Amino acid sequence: CASSGQGAGAFF.

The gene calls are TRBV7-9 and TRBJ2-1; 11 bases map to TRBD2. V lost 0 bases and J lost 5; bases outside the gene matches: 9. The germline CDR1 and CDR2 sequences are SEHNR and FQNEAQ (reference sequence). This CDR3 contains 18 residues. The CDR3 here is CASSLAGLLAGVHNEQFF. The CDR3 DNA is TGTGCCAGCAGCTTAGCAGGACTACTAGCGGGGGTTCACAATGAGCAGTTCTTC.

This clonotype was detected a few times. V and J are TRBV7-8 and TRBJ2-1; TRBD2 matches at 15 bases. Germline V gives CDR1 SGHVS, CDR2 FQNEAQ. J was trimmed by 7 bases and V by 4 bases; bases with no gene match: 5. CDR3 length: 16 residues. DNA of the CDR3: TGTGCCAGCAGCTCGCGGACTAGCGGGGGGGTGAATGAGCAGTTCTTC. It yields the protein CASSSRTSGGVNEQFF.

CDR3 sequence (DNA): TGTGCCGCCCGACGGGGCAATGGCTACACCTTC. Protein: CAARRGNGYTF. The V call is TRBV24-1, the J call TRBJ1-2, with a possible D match to TRBD1 (5 bases). Deletions cut 12 bases from V and 6 bases from J, with 13 bases between. Germline assignment: CDR1 KGHDR and CDR2 SFDVKD. The CDR3 is 11 amino acids.

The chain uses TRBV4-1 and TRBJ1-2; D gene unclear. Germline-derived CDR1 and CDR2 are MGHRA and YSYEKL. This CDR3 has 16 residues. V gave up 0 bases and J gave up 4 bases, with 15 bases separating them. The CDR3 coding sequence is TGCGCCAGCAGCCAAGAAGGCCAGCTTAACGGCTATGGCTACACCTTC. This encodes CASSQEGQLNGYGYTF.

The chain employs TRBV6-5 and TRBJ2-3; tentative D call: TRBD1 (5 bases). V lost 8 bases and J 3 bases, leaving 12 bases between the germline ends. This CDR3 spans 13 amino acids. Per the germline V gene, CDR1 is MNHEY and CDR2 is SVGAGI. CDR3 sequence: CASGALGTDTQYF. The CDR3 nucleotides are TGTGCCAGCGGGGCGCTAGGAACAGATACGCAGTATTTT.

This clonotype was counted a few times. The CDR3 loop reads CASSEFRDTYGYTF. As DNA, the CDR3 is TGTGCCAGCAGTGAATTCAGGGACACCTATGGCTACACCTTC. The V and J genes are TRBV25-1 and TRBJ1-2; a weak D match, TRBD1 (6 bases). Germline assignment: CDR1 MGHDK and CDR2 SYGVNS. The V gene lost 1 base and the J gene lost 4 bases, with 10 bases spanning the gap. The CDR3 loop spans 14 amino acids.

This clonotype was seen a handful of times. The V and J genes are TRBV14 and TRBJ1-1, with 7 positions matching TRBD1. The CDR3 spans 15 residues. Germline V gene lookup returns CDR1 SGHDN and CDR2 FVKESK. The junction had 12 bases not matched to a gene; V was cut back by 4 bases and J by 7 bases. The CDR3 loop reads CASSRYRGALFEAFF. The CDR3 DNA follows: TGTGCCAGCAGCCGGTACAGGGGAGCTTTGTTTGAAGCTTTCTTT.

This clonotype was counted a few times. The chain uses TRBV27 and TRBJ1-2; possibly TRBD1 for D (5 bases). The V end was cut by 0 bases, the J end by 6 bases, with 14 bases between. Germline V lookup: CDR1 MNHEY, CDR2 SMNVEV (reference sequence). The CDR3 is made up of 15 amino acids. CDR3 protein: CASSLSGQGMNGYTF. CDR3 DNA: TGTGCCAGCAGTTTATCGGGGCAGGGAATGAATGGCTACACCTTC.

The CDR3 region has the DNA TGTGCCAGCAGCGATGTATTCAGAGGGACAGGGAACACTGAAGCTTTCTTT. The encoded protein is CASSDVFRGTGNTEAFF. J is TRBJ1-1 and V is TRBV7-2; TRBD1 aligns across 8 bases. With 5 bases clipped from V and 1 base from J, the junction kept 12 bases outside the gene matches. Looked up from germline, CDR1 is SGHTA and CDR2 is FQGNSA. There are 17 residues in the CDR3. The full variable domain, with the rest looked up from reference TRBV7-2 and TRBJ1-1, is GAGVSQSPSNKVTEKGKDVELRCDPISGHTALYWYRQSLGQGLEFLIYFQGNSAPDKSGLPSDRFSAERTGGSVSTLTIQRTQQEDSAVYLCASSDVFRGTGNTEAFFGQGTRLTVV.

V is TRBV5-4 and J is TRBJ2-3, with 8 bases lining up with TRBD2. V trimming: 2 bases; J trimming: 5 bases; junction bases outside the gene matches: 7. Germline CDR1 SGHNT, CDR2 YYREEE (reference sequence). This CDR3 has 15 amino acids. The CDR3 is CASSLRGLVQDTQYF. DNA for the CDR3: TGTGCCAGCAGCTTAAGGGGACTAGTTCAAGATACGCAGTATTTT.

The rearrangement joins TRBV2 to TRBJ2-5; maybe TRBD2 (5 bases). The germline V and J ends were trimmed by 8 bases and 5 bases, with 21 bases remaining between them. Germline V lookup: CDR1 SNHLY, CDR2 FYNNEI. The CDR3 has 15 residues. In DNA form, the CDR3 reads TGTGCCAGCGATTCGGGAACATATGAGTCTGAGACCCAGTACTTC. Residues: CASDSGTYESETQYF.

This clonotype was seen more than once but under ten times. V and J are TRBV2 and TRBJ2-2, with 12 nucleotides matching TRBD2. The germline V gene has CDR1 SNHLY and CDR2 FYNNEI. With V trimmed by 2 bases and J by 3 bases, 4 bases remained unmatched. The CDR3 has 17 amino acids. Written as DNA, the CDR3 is TGTGCCAGCAGTGAATCTAGCGGGGGGGCGGACACCGGGGAGCTGTTTTTT. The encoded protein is CASSESSGGADTGELFF.

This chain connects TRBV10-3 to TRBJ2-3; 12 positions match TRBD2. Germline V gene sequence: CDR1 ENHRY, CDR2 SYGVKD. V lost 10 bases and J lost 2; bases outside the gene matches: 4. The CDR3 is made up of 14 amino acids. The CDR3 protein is CATGTSGFTDTQYF. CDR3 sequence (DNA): TGTGCCACTGGGACTAGCGGGTTCACAGATACGCAGTATTTT.

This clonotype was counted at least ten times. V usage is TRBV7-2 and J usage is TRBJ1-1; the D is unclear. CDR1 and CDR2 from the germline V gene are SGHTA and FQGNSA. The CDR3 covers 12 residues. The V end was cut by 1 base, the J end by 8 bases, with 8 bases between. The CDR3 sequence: CASSLEPSEAFF. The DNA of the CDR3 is TGTGCCAGCAGCTTAGAGCCCTCCGAAGCTTTCTTT.

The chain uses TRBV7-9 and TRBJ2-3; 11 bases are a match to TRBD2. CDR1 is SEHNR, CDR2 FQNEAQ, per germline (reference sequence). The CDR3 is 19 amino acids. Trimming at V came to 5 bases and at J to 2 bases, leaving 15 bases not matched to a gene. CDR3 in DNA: TGTGCCAGCAGCGCGCTTGGGCTAGCGGGGGGTCCGTTCACAGATACGCAGTATTTT. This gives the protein CASSALGLAGGPFTDTQYF.

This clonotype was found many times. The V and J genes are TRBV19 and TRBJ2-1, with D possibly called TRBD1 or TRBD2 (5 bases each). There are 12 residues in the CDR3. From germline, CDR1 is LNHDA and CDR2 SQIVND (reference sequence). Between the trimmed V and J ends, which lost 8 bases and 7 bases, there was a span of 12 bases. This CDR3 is CASSEGENEQFF. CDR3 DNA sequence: TGTGCCAGTTCCGAAGGGGAGAATGAGCAGTTCTTC.

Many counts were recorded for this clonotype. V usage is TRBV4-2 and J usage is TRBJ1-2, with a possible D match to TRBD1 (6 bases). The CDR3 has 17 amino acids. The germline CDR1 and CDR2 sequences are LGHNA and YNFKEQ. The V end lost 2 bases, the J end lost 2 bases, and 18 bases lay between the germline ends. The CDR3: CASSQTRSGGANYGYTF. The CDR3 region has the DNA TGTGCCAGCAGCCAAACCCGTTCCGGGGGGGCAAACTATGGCTACACCTTC.